Each of the 10 T cell receptor beta chains below was sequenced from the same sample in a study of persistence of HIV-infected CD4 T cells. Cells were stimulated nonspecifically with anti-CD3/anti-CD28 magnetic beads. Sorting of responding CD4+ T cells relied on upregulated CD40 ligand together with CD69. Which antigens these TCRs recognize remains unknown. Sequencing used immunoSEQ version 4 in survey mode. Data came from immunoSEQ multiplex PCR; TCRdb stores just in-frame clones and leaves some out. Among 35,000 to 45,000 clones listed, about 87% were seen once. This material consisted of CD4+ T cells sorted from PBMCs after approximately 19-hour stimulation, taken from a patient who received antiretroviral therapy. Every receptor here comes from an adult man with HIV who was CMV-seropositive.

The genes are TRBV15 and TRBJ1-2; D is uncertain. Germline CDR1 reads LNHNV; CDR2 reads YYDKDF (reference sequence). V lost 0 bases and J lost 3, with 8 bases in between. CDR3 length equals 14 residues. CDR3 bases: TGTGCCACCAGCAGAGAAAACGGCGACTATGGCTACACCTTC. Amino acid sequence: CATSRENGDYGYTF.

J is TRBJ1-2 and V is TRBV19; unclear D gene. This CDR3 contains 13 residues. The V end was cut by 3 bases, the J end by 7 bases, with 12 bases between. Germline CDR1 reads LNHDA; CDR2 reads SQIVND (reference sequence). The CDR3: CASSIRGTSGYTF. In DNA, the CDR3 is TGTGCCAGTAGTATTCGGGGTACGAGTGGCTACACCTTC.

The V call is TRBV7-6, the J call TRBJ2-2; 7 bases match TRBD1. The CDR3 spans 16 residues. In germline, CDR1 is SGHVS, CDR2 FNYEAQ. The ends lost 6 bases at V and 4 bases at J; junction bases unmatched: 11. CDR3 sequence (DNA): TGTGCCAGCAGTAAAGAGGACAGGCTGGGCACCGGGGAGCTGTTTTTT. Translated: CASSKEDRLGTGELFF.

This clone appeared a single time. V usage is TRBV27 and J usage is TRBJ1-1; D may be TRBD1 (6 bases). The germline V gene has CDR1 MNHEY and CDR2 SMNVEV (reference sequence). This CDR3 has 15 amino acids. The V end was cut by 3 bases, the J end by 4 bases, with 15 bases between. The CDR3 loop is CASSLDRVFGTEAFF. CDR3 coding DNA: TGTGCCAGCAGTTTGGACAGAGTCTTCGGCACTGAAGCTTTCTTT.

The chain links TRBV20-1 to TRBJ2-7; a possible D gene is TRBD2 (5 bases). Trimming took 7 bases from V and 2 from J, leaving 9 bases between them. CDR1 is DFQATT and CDR2 is SNEGSKA in the germline V gene (reference sequence). The CDR3 covers 11 residues. As DNA, the CDR3 is TGCAGTGTAATAGCGACCTACGAGCAGTACTTC. Its protein is CSVIATYEQYF.

This chain links TRBV5-4 with TRBJ2-2; TRBD2 agrees at 7 bases. The trim removed 4 bases at V and 3 bases at J, leaving 6 bases unmatched. This CDR3 comprises 15 residues. From germline, CDR1 is SGHNT and CDR2 YYREEE (reference sequence). CDR3 residues: CASSAPGLYTGELFF. The DNA for the CDR3 is TGTGCCAGCAGCGCCCCGGGACTATACACCGGGGAGCTGTTTTTT.

The rearrangement links TRBV5-1 to TRBJ2-2; D is perhaps TRBD1 or TRBD2 (5 bases each). CDR1 is SGHRS, CDR2 YFSETQ, per germline. The CDR3 contains 18 residues. V was shortened by 1 base and J by 4 bases, with 20 bases between the two germline ends. CDR3 residues: CASSLSVVAGAGTGELFF. The CDR3 coding sequence is TGCGCCAGCAGCTTGTCAGTGGTCGCTGGGGCGGGCACCGGGGAGCTGTTTTTT.

The chain is built from TRBV2 and TRBJ1-3; D uncertain. Trimming removed 7 bases from V and 11 bases from J, with 12 bases in between. The CDR3 contains 11 residues. Germline lookup yields CDR1 SNHLY and CDR2 FYNNEI. The CDR3 nucleotides read TGTGCCAGCACCCCTGGGGTTGCCATATATTTT. Residues: CASTPGVAIYF.

The chain uses TRBV5-6 and TRBJ2-7, with 11 bases lining up with TRBD1. Germline V gene lookup returns CDR1 SGHDT and CDR2 YYEEEE. This CDR3 contains 14 residues. J lost 3 bases, V lost 3 bases, and 2 bases had no gene match. The CDR3 here is CASSWGTGGYEQYF. Here the CDR3 DNA reads TGTGCCAGCAGCTGGGGGACAGGGGGCTACGAGCAGTACTTC.

The CDR3 is CASSSRESEQYF. The CDR3 DNA reads as TGTGCCAGCAGCTCCCGGGAGAGCGAGCAGTACTTC. The V and J genes are TRBV7-6 and TRBJ2-7; TRBD2 might be the D (6 bases). There are 12 residues in the CDR3. With 4 bases removed from V and 6 bases from J, the gap between germline ends came to 10 bases. In germline, CDR1 is SGHVS, CDR2 FNYEAQ.